This entry is about one TCR beta chain. This record belongs to a study of cytomegalovirus exposure and HLA in healthy donors. This CDR3 has 16 residues. CDR1 is LNHDA and CDR2 is SQIVND in the germline V gene (reference sequence). The V segment lost 2 bases and the J segment 1 base; nucleotides outside the gene matches: 3. This table comes from immunoSEQ multiplex PCR, and its TCRdb copy is limited to in-frame clones, with some not included. The data hold 150,000 to 200,000 clones, with roughly 80% observed a single time. The sequencing sample was made of PBMCs. The chain employs TRBV19 and TRBJ2-2; 8 bases are a match to TRBD1. This receptor was taken from a man between 18 and 29 years old in good health and CMV-seropositive. CDR3 protein: CASSITGTGNTGELFF. In nucleotides, the CDR3 is TGTGCCAGTAGTATAACCGGGACAGGGAACACCGGGGAGCTGTTTTTT.